This T cell receptor (beta chain) was sequenced during a study of blood T cell repertoires in COVID-19. In the study overall: The origin of the acute and convalescent COVID-19 samples was the United States, Italy and Spain. The analysed material was cDNA or gDNA that came from T cells, B-cell-depleted T cells, or PBMCs.

CDR3 length: 15 residues. Trimming left V 2 bases short and J 5 bases short, with 15 bases between. Per the germline V gene, CDR1 is SEHNR and CDR2 is FQNEAQ (reference sequence). How the authors handled the data: Using reference gene primer amplification, nucleated cell counts were estimated. Sequenced by immunoSEQ multiplex PCR; TCRdb stores in-frame clones only, minus some. V and J calls and clone size are as listed in that table; D and trimming were resolved from the DNA. The sample carries around 200,000 clones, roughly nine tenths recorded once. The V gene is TRBV7-9, the J gene TRBJ2-5, with D maybe TRBD2 (6 bases). This clonotype was obtained from a man in his forties with acute or convalescent COVID-19. Input material: peripheral blood. CDR3 sequence: CASSLSGGVPETQYF. Written as DNA, the CDR3 is TGTGCCAGCAGCTTAAGCGGCGGGGTGCCGGAGACCCAGTACTTC.